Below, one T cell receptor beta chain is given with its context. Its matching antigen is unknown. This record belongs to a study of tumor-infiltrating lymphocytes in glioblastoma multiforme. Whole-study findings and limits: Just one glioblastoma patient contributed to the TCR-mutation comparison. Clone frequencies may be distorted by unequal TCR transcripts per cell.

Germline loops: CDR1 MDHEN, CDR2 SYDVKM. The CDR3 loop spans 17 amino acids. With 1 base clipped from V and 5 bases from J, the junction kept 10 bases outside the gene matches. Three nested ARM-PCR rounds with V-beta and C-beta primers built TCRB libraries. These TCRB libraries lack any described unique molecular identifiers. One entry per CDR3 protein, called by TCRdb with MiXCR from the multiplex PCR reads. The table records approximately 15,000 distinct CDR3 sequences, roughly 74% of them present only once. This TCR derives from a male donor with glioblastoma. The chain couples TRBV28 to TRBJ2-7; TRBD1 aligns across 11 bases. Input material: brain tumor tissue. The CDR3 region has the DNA TGTGCCAGCAGTTTATTGGTTTCCGGACAGGGGGCCCACGAGCAGTACTTC. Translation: CASSLLVSGQGAHEQYF.